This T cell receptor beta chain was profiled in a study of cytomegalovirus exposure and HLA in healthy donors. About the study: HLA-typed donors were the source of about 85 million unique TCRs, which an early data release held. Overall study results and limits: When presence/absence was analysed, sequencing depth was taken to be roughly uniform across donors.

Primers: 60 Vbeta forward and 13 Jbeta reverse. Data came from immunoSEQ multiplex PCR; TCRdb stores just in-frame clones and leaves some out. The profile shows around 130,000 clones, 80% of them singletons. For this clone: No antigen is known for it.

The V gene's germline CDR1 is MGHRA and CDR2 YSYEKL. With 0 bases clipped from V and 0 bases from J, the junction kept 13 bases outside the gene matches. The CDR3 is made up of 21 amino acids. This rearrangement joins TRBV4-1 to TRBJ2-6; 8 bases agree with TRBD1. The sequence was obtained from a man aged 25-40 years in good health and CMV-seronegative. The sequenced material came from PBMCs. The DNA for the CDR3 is TGCGCCAGCAGCCAAGAGGGGGGCGAGACAGGGGAATTCTCTGGGGCCAACGTCCTGACTTTC. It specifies CASSQEGGETGEFSGANVLTF.